These T cell receptor beta chains were read from a single sample in a study of cytomegalovirus exposure and HLA in healthy donors. Only in-frame clones appear in the TCRdb table, and some are missing; sequencing was by immunoSEQ multiplex PCR. This table has some 150,000 clones, about 89% appearing once. Sequenced input: PBMCs. The source of these receptors is a man younger than 30 in good health and CMV-seropositive. Both conserved end residues are part of each CDR3. A D gene is named only where the DNA matches it firmly. Rows give clone size only sometimes, using once, few, many, or a class for an expanded clone.

V	J	D	size	DNA	CDR3
TRBV6-5	TRBJ2-5	NA	NA	TGTGCCAGCAGCGAACACCGGGAAGAGACCCAGTACTTC	CASSEHREETQYF
TRBV9	TRBJ1-6	NA	NA	TGTGCCAGCAGCCCAGAACAGGGAGTAAATTCACCCCTCCACTTT	CASSPEQGVNSPLHF
TRBV18	TRBJ1-5	NA	NA	TGTGCCAGCTCACCTCCGGGTTATAGCAATCAGCCCCAGCATTTT	CASSPPGYSNQPQHF
TRBV29-1	TRBJ1-3	TRBD1	NA	TGCAGCGTTGTGGTTGTGAGGACAGGGACCAACACCATATATTTT	CSVVVVRTGTNTIYF
TRBV28	TRBJ1-1	TRBD1	once	TGTGCCAGCAGCCTACCTAGGACAGGGGGCTCTGAAGCTTTCTTT	CASSLPRTGGSEAFF
TRBV14	TRBJ2-1	NA	NA	TGTGCCAGCAGCCAGGCCGGGTACAATGAGCAGTTCTTC	CASSQAGYNEQFF
TRBV27	TRBJ2-1	TRBD2	NA	TGTGCCAGCAGTTTGGATGGGTGGCGGGGGGCCTACAATGAGCAGTTCTTC	CASSLDGWRGAYNEQFF
TRBV6-5	TRBJ1-2	NA	NA	TGTGCCAGCAGTTCTGGAGGGGCAGGAGGCTACACCTTC	CASSSGGAGGYTF
TRBV18	TRBJ2-7	NA	NA	TGTGCCAGCTCACCGGGCGGGGACGTCGAGCAGTACTTC	CASSPGGDVEQYF
TRBV15	TRBJ2-3	TRBD1	NA	TGTGCCACCAGCAGATTGGGACAGGGGAAAAATACGCAGTATTTT	CATSRLGQGKNTQYF
TRBV9	TRBJ2-5	TRBD2	NA	TGTGCCAGCAGCATGGGGACTAGCGGGGGAGGGGAGACCCAGTACTTC	CASSMGTSGGGETQYF
TRBV7-3	TRBJ1-1	NA	NA	TGTGCCAGCAGCTTAATGGGAGGGATCGGCACTGAAGCTTTCTTT	CASSLMGGIGTEAFF
TRBV27	TRBJ2-7	NA	NA	TGTGCCAGCAGTTGGGGCGATCGGACCTACGAGCAGTACTTC	CASSWGDRTYEQYF
TRBV7-2	TRBJ2-2	NA	once	TGTGCCAGCAGCCCTACTAGTTTTCGCGGCACCGGGGAGCTGTTTTTT	CASSPTSFRGTGELFF
TRBV6-1	TRBJ2-7	NA	NA	TGTGCCAGCAGTGAATCATACAGGTCCTACGAGCAGTACTTC	CASSESYRSYEQYF
TRBV27	TRBJ1-4	NA	NA	TGTGCCAGCAGCCCCAGTTGGGGGGGTGAAAAACTGTTTTTT	CASSPSWGGEKLFF
TRBV5-6	TRBJ2-1	NA	NA	TGTGCCAGCAGCTTGGAAAGCATCTACAATGAGCAGTTCTTC	CASSLESIYNEQFF
TRBV28	TRBJ2-3	TRBD2	few	TGTGCCAGCAGACGGGGACTAGCGGTGGGGGCAGATACGCAGTATTTT	CASRRGLAVGADTQYF
TRBV15	TRBJ1-5	NA	NA	TGTGCCACCCAACCACCGCAGGGTAGCAATCAGCCCCAGCATTTT	CATQPPQGSNQPQHF
TRBV7-2	TRBJ1-2	NA	NA	TGTGCCAGCAGCTTAGGCGGAGCCCTCGGATATGGCTACACCTTC	CASSLGGALGYGYTF
TRBV2	TRBJ2-2	TRBD1	NA	TGTGCCAGCACGCAGGGGGCGATTACCGGGGAGCTGTTTTTT	CASTQGAITGELFF
TRBV7-2	TRBJ1-5	NA	NA	TGTGCCAGCAGCGACACCCTCAATCAGCCCCAGCATTTT	CASSDTLNQPQHF
TRBV28	TRBJ2-3	TRBD2	NA	TGTGCCAGCAGTCCGTTAGCGGGAGGCACAGATACGCAGTATTTT	CASSPLAGGTDTQYF
TRBV6-5	TRBJ1-4	NA	NA	TGTGCCAGCAGTTACACTTTGAGGGAAAAACTGTTTTTT	CASSYTLREKLFF
TRBV21-1	TRBJ2-7	NA	NA	TGTGCCAGCAGCTCCGGGGCCTACGAGCAGTACTTC	CASSSGAYEQYF
TRBV5-1	TRBJ2-1	TRBD1	once	TGCGCCAGCAGCTCGGACAGGCAGCAGTTCTTC	CASSSDRQQFF
TRBV4-1	TRBJ2-5	NA	NA	TGCGCCAGCAGCCAAAGTGGCGGGCAAGAGACCCAGTACTTC	CASSQSGGQETQYF
TRBV12-5	TRBJ1-2	TRBD1	NA	TGTGCTAGTGGCCCCGACAGGGTAGGGTTCTATGGCTACACCTTC	CASGPDRVGFYGYTF
TRBV4-3	TRBJ2-5	TRBD2	NA	TGCGCCAGCAGCCAAGATTCGGGAGCGGGAGGAGGAGAGACCCAGTACTTC	CASSQDSGAGGGETQYF
TRBV7-2	TRBJ2-7	NA	NA	TGTGCCAGCAGCCCCACAGGGTCCTCCTACGAGCAGTACTTC	CASSPTGSSYEQYF
TRBV7-2	TRBJ2-7	TRBD2	NA	TGTGCCAGCAGCCAAGAGGTGGCGGGAGGCTACGAGCAGTACTTC	CASSQEVAGGYEQYF
TRBV28	TRBJ1-2	NA	NA	TGTGCCAGCAGTTCTCGGGCGGGTGCGGACTACACCTTC	CASSSRAGADYTF
TRBV27	TRBJ2-1	TRBD2	NA	TGTGCCAGCAGTCCTGGGACTAGCGGGCTTGAGCAGTTCTTC	CASSPGTSGLEQFF
TRBV6-4	TRBJ2-1	TRBD2	NA	TGTGCCAGCAGTGACTCGACTAGCGGAAACAATGAGCAGTTCTTC	CASSDSTSGNNEQFF
TRBV5-1	TRBJ2-7	TRBD2	NA	TGCGCCAGCAGTCTCTATCTAGCGGGGGGAGCCTACGAGCAGTACTTC	CASSLYLAGGAYEQYF
TRBV5-1	TRBJ1-1	TRBD1	NA	TGCGCCAGCAGCACCTCGACAGGGGGGACTGAAGCTTTCTTT	CASSTSTGGTEAFF
TRBV21-1	TRBJ2-7	NA	NA	TGTGCCTACCGGCACCCGGACTACTCCTACGAGCAGTACTTC	CAYRHPDYSYEQYF
TRBV28	TRBJ1-1	NA	NA	TGTGCCAGCAGCCCGGGGGATTATGAAGCTTTCTTT	CASSPGDYEAFF
TRBV6-1	TRBJ1-6	NA	once	TGTGCCAGCCTACAGGGCCCATTTTCGTATTCACCCCTCCACTTT	CASLQGPFSYSPLHF
TRBV18	TRBJ2-1	NA	NA	TGTGCCAGCTCACCAATCTTGGCGGAGTACAATGAGCAGTTCTTC	CASSPILAEYNEQFF
TRBV15	TRBJ1-4	NA	NA	TGTGCCACCAGCAGAGAAGTGAGGCGTTGGCTAGCTAATGAAAAACTGTTTTTT	CATSREVRRWLANEKLFF